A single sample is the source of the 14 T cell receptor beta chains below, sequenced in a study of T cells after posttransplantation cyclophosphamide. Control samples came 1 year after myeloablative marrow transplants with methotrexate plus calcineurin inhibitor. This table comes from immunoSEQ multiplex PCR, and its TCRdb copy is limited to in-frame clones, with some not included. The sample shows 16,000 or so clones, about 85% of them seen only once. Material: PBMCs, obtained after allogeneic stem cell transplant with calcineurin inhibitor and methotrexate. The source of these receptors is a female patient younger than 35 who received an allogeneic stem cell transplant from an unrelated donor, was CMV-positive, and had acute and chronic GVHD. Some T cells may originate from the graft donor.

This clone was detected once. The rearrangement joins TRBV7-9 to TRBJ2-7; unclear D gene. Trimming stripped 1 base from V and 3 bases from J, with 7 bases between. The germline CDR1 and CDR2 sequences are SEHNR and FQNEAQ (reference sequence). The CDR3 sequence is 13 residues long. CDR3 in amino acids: CASSLEAGYEQYF. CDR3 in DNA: TGTGCCAGCAGCTTAGAAGCTGGCTACGAGCAGTACTTC. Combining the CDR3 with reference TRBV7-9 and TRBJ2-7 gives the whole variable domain DTGVSQNPRHKITKRGQNVTFRCDPISEHNRLYWYRQTLGQGPEFLTYFQNEAQLEKSRLLSDRFSAERPKGSFSTLEIQRTEQGDSAMYLCASSLEAGYEQYFGPGTRLTVT.

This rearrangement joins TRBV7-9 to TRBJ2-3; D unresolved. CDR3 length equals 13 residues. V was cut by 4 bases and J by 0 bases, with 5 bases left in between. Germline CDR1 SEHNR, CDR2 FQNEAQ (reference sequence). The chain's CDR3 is CASSSKSTDTQYF. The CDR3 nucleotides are TGTGCCAGCAGCTCAAAAAGCACAGATACGCAGTATTTT. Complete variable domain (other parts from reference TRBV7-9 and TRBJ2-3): DTGVSQNPRHKITKRGQNVTFRCDPISEHNRLYWYRQTLGQGPEFLTYFQNEAQLEKSRLLSDRFSAERPKGSFSTLEIQRTEQGDSAMYLCASSSKSTDTQYFGPGTRLTVL.

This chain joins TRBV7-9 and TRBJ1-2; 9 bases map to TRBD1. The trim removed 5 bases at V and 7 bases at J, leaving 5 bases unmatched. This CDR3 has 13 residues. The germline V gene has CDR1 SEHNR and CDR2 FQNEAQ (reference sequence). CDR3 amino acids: CASSKQGARGYTF. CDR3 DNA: TGTGCCAGCAGCAAACAGGGGGCGCGTGGCTACACCTTC.

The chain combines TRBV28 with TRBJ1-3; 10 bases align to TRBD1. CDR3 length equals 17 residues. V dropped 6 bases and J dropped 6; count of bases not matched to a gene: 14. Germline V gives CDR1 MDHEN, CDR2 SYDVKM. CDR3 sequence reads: CASRDELGTGVENTIYF. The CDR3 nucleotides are TGTGCCAGCAGAGATGAGCTAGGGACAGGGGTTGAAAACACCATATATTTT.

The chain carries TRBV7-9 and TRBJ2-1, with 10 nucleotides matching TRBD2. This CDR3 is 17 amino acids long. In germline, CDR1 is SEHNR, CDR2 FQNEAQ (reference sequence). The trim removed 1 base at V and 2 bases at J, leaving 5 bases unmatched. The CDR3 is CASSLGGLAGAYNEQFF. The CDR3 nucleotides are TGTGCCAGCAGCTTAGGAGGCCTAGCGGGAGCCTACAATGAGCAGTTCTTC.

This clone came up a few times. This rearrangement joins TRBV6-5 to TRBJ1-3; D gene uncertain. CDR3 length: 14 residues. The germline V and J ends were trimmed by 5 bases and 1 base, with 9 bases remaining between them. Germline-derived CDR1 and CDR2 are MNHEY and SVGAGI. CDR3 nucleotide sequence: TGTGCCAGCAGTGACGGAGTATCTGGAAACACCATATATTTT. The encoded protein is CASSDGVSGNTIYF.

CDR3 DNA: TGTGCCAGCAGCTTTGATGTTCGACAGGGGGCTTCTACTAATGAAAAACTGTTTTTT. It translates to CASSFDVRQGASTNEKLFF. The chain is built from TRBV7-6 and TRBJ1-4, with 10 bases fitting TRBD1. The CDR3 contains 19 residues. CDR1 and CDR2 (germline): SGHVS, FNYEAQ. J was trimmed by 2 bases and V by 3 bases; bases with no gene match: 12.

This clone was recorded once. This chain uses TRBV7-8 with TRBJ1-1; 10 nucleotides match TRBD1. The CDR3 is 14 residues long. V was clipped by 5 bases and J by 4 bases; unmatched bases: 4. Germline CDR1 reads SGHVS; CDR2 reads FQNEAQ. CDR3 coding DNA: TGTGCCAGCAGCGTGGACAGGGGGGGCACTGAAGCTTTCTTT. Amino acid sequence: CASSVDRGGTEAFF.

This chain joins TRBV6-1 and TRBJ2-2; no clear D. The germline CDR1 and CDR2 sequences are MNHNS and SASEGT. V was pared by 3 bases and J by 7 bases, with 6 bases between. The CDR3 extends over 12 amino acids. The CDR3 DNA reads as TGTGCCAGCAGTGAGGCTGACGGGGAGCTGTTTTTT. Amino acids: CASSEADGELFF.

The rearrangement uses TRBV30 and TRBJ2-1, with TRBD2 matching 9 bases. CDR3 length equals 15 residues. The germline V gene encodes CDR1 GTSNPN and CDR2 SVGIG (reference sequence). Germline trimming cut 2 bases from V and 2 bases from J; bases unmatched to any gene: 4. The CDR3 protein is CAWSRSSGAYNEQFF. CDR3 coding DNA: TGTGCCTGGAGTAGGTCTAGCGGGGCCTACAATGAGCAGTTCTTC.

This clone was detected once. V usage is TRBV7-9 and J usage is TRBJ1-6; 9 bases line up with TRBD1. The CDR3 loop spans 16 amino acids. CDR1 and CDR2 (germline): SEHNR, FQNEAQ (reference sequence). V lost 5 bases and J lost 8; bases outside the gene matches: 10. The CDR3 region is CASSQPDRGIYSPLHF. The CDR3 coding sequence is TGTGCCAGCAGCCAGCCCGACAGGGGGATATATTCACCCCTCCACTTT.

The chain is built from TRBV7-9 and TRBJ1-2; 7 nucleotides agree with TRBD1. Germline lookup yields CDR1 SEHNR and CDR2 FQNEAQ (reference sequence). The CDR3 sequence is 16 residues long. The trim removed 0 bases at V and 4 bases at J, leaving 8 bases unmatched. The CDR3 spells CASSLAVGGDIYGYTF. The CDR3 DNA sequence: TGTGCCAGCAGCTTAGCTGTAGGGGGCGATATCTATGGCTACACCTTC.

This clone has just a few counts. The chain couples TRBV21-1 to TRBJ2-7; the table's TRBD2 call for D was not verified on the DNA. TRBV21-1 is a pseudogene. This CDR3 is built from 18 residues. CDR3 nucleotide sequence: TGTGCCAGCAGCAGCTCACGCCGGGACTGCGACCCATCCTACGAGCAGTACTTC. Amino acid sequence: CASSSSRRDCDPSYEQYF.

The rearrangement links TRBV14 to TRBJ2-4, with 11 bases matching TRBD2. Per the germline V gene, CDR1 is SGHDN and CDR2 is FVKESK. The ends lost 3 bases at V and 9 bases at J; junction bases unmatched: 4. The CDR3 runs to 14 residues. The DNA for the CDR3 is TGTGCCAGCAGCCACCTAGCGGGAGGTAGCATTCAGTACTTC. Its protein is CASSHLAGGSIQYF.